Listed here is a single T cell receptor beta chain. Its antigen remains unidentified. This specimen belongs to a study of graft-versus-host responses after intestinal transplantation. Study-level background: Tacrolimus plus steroids were given to all recipients for 2 to 4 years, preceded by anti-thymocyte globulin induction.

Repertoires were generated with immunoSEQ multiplex PCR, while TCRdb's copy carries only in-frame clones and drops some. The sample holds around 69,000 clones, 85% to 90% seen once. The sample here was unstimulated CD8+ T cells sorted from spleen or lymph node cells, taken before transplant. The receptor comes from a human donor who was the organ donor for an intestinal transplant.

The CDR3 loop is CASSLAVVWRDHGYTF. The CDR3 region has the DNA TGTGCCAGCAGCTTAGCGGTGGTTTGGAGAGACCATGGCTACACCTTC. This sequence joins TRBV7-2 and TRBJ1-2, with D unclear. Germline V gives CDR1 SGHTA, CDR2 FQGNSA. The length of the CDR3 is 16 residues. V gave up 0 bases and J gave up 6 bases, with 17 bases separating them.